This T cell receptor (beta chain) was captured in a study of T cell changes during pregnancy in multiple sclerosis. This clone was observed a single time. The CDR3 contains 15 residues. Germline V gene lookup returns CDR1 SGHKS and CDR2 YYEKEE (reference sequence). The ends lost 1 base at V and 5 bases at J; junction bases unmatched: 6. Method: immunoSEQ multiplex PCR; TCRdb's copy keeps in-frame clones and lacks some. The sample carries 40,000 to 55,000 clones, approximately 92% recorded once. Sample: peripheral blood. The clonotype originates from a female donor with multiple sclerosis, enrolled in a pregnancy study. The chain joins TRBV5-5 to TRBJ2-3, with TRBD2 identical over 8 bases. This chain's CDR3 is CASSLTGGVGDTQYF. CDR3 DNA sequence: TGTGCCAGCAGCTTGACGGGAGGGGTGGGAGATACGCAGTATTTT.